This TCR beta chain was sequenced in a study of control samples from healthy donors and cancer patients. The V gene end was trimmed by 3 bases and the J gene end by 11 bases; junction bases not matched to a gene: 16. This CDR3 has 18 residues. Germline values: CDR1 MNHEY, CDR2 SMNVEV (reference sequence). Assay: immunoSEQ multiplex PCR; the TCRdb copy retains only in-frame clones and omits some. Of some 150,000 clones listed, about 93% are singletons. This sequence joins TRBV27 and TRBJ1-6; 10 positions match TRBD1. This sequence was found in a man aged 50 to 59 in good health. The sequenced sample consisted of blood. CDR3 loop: CASSLRDRGISPKPPLHF. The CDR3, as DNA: TGTGCCAGCAGTTTGCGGGACAGGGGAATTAGTCCGAAACCACCCCTCCACTTT.